These T cell receptor beta chains were read from a single sample in a study of T cell responses to AZD1222 COVID-19 vaccine. Clones were read by immunoSEQ multiplex PCR, and TCRdb kept only the in-frame ones, dropping some. The top ten hold 3.1% of the sample, which has some 140,000 clones, about 92% seen once. Sequencing used peripheral blood, obtained on day 0 of AZD1222 vaccination. The source of these receptors is an adult in good health. Both conserved end residues are part of each CDR3. The D gene is left open where the match is weak. Size values are once, few and many counts, or a class for expanded clones, and some rows have none.

V	J	length	size	D	CDR3	DNA
TRBV14	TRBJ1-6	13	.	.	CASSQNSYSPLHF	TGTGCCAGCAGCCAGAACAGTTATTCACCCCTCCACTTT
TRBV5-1	TRBJ2-7	15	.	TRBD2	CASSLTSGSFHEQYF	TGCGCCAGCAGTCTGACTAGCGGGAGTTTCCACGAGCAGTACTTC
TRBV29-1	TRBJ2-7	14	.	.	CSVDAGVSEREQYF	TGCAGCGTTGACGCAGGGGTGTCGGAGCGCGAGCAGTACTTC
TRBV15	TRBJ2-2	14	.	.	CATSALFGTGELFF	TGTGCCACCAGCGCACTCTTCGGAACCGGGGAGCTGTTTTTT
TRBV6-2/TRBV6-3	TRBJ2-7	15	.	.	CASSYYGGDSYEQYF	TGTGCCAGCAGTTACTACGGGGGAGACTCCTACGAGCAGTACTTC
TRBV10-3	TRBJ1-2	12	.	.	CAISDSDYGYTF	TGTGCCATCAGTGACAGCGACTATGGCTACACCTTC
TRBV7-9	TRBJ1-1	15	.	TRBD1	CASSPYGQGGTEAFF	TGTGCCAGCAGCCCTTACGGACAGGGAGGGACTGAAGCTTTCTTT
TRBV6-4	TRBJ1-2	15	.	.	CASSDLPSRGGGYTF	TGTGCCAGCAGTGATTTACCGAGCAGGGGTGGGGGCTACACCTTC
TRBV4-1	TRBJ1-5	14	few	.	CASSQADGSQPQHF	TGCGCCAGCAGCCAAGCCGATGGGAGTCAGCCCCAGCATTTT
TRBV6-6	TRBJ1-1	12	.	.	CASNAFSTEAFF	TGTGCCAGCAACGCTTTTAGCACTGAAGCTTTCTTT
TRBV5-4	TRBJ2-3	14	.	TRBD2	CASSPSGSSDTQYF	TGTGCCAGCAGTCCTAGCGGGAGTTCCGATACGCAGTATTTT
TRBV5-5	TRBJ2-7	15	.	.	CASSLTRGSSYEQYF	TGTGCCAGCAGCTTGACCAGGGGAAGCTCCTACGAGCAGTACTTC
TRBV2	TRBJ2-2	14	once	.	CASSATSNTGELFF	TGTGCCAGCAGTGCTACTTCGAACACCGGGGAGCTGTTTTTT
TRBV5-5	TRBJ2-5	16	.	TRBD2	CASSFLASGKTETQYF	TGTGCCAGCAGCTTTCTGGCTAGCGGGAAGACAGAGACCCAGTACTTC
TRBV6-2/TRBV6-3	TRBJ2-5	14	.	TRBD2	CASSPGGGQETQYF	TGTGCCAGCAGTCCGGGCGGGGGGCAAGAGACCCAGTACTTC
TRBV10-1	TRBJ2-5	14	.	TRBD2	CATRRREWEETQYF	TGCGCCACCCGACGGCGGGAGTGGGAAGAGACCCAGTACTTC
TRBV18	TRBJ1-1	13	.	.	CASSPNEQVRAFF	TGTGCCAGCTCACCTAACGAACAGGTGCGCGCTTTCTTT
TRBV2	TRBJ1-6	16	.	TRBD1	CASSEVQGAVNSPLHF	TGTGCCAGCAGTGAAGTACAGGGGGCTGTTAATTCACCCCTCCACTTT
TRBV12-3/TRBV12-4	TRBJ2-3	13	.	.	CASSFQVASTQYF	TGTGCCAGCAGTTTTCAGGTCGCTAGCACGCAGTATTTT
TRBV5-1	TRBJ2-1	15	.	TRBD2	CASSLDGRGDNEQFF	TGCGCCAGCAGCTTGGACGGGAGGGGAGACAATGAGCAGTTCTTC
TRBV30	TRBJ1-1	12	.	.	CAWGFGDTEAFF	TGTGCCTGGGGGTTTGGAGACACTGAAGCTTTCTTT
TRBV13	TRBJ1-1	12	.	.	CASSLGVGEAFF	TGTGCCAGCAGCTTAGGGGTGGGGGAAGCTTTCTTT
TRBV20-1	TRBJ1-1	11	.	.	CSVDGNTEAFF	TGCAGTGTAGATGGGAACACTGAAGCTTTCTTT
TRBV28	TRBJ2-5	13	once	.	CASKVGGRETQYF	TGTGCCAGCAAGGTCGGGGGGCGGGAGACCCAGTACTTC
TRBV5-1	TRBJ1-2	13	.	.	CASSLGGREGYTF	TGCGCCAGCAGCTTGGGGGGCAGGGAAGGCTACACCTTC
TRBV9	TRBJ1-2	16	.	.	CASSVAEGPANYGYTF	TGTGCCAGCAGCGTAGCCGAGGGGCCTGCTAACTATGGCTACACCTTC
TRBV4-3	TRBJ2-1	16	.	TRBD2	CASSLLSGSSYNEQFF	TGCGCCAGCAGCCTCCTTAGCGGGAGCTCCTACAATGAGCAGTTCTTC
TRBV4-3	TRBJ2-2	22	once	TRBD2	CASSQFITVAGGPRGDTGELFF	TGCGCCAGCAGCCAGTTTATAACGGTAGCGGGAGGGCCAAGAGGCGACACCGGGGAGCTGTTTTTT
TRBV19	TRBJ1-5	15	.	.	CASSTSPGNNQPQHF	TGTGCCAGTAGTACCTCCCCAGGGAACAATCAGCCCCAGCATTTT
TRBV4-2	TRBJ2-6	16	.	.	CASSLEAAAGANVLTF	TGTGCCAGCAGCCTCGAGGCCGCGGCTGGGGCCAACGTCCTGACTTTC
TRBV18	TRBJ1-3	17	.	TRBD1	CASSTGTGFLSGNTIYF	TGTGCCAGCTCAACCGGGACAGGGTTTTTGTCTGGAAACACCATATATTTT
TRBV7-9	TRBJ1-2	17	.	TRBD1	CASSATGQGLFDYGYTF	TGTGCCAGCAGCGCTACGGGACAGGGATTGTTTGACTATGGCTACACCTTC
TRBV5-1	TRBJ1-6	14	.	.	CASSWDGDNSPLHF	TGCGCCAGCAGCTGGGACGGGGATAATTCACCCCTCCACTTT
TRBV5-1	TRBJ1-6	12	few	.	CASSYDYSPLHF	TGCGCCAGCAGCTACGATTATTCACCCCTCCACTTT
TRBV19	TRBJ1-5	12	.	.	CASSIRDQPQHF	TGTGCCAGTAGTATAAGGGATCAGCCCCAGCATTTT
TRBV11-3	TRBJ2-5	13	.	TRBD1	CASSSDREQTQYF	TGTGCCAGCAGCTCCGACAGGGAGCAGACCCAGTACTTC
TRBV3-1/TRBV3-2	TRBJ1-1	14	once	.	CASSQSTINTEAFF	TGTGCCAGCAGCCAATCCACGATAAACACTGAAGCTTTCTTT
TRBV21-1	TRBJ1-1	14	.	.	CASSKGDLDTEAFF	TGTGCCAGCAGCAAAGGGGACCTAGACACTGAAGCTTTCTTT
TRBV12-3/TRBV12-4	TRBJ1-5	10	.	.	CASGLQPQHF	TGTGCCAGCGGCCTACAGCCCCAGCATTTT
TRBV7-6	TRBJ1-2	12	once	.	CASSATDHGYTF	TGTGCCAGCAGCGCGACCGACCATGGCTACACCTTC
TRBV6-5	TRBJ1-2	15	.	.	CASSYSGADWYGYTF	TGTGCCAGCAGTTACTCGGGTGCCGATTGGTATGGCTACACCTTC
TRBV2	TRBJ1-2	12	few	.	CASSPWTEGYTF	TGTGCCAGCAGTCCTTGGACAGAAGGCTACACCTTC
TRBV4-1	TRBJ2-3	14	.	.	CASSQRVITDTQYF	TGCGCCAGCAGCCAGCGGGTAATTACAGATACGCAGTATTTT
TRBV6-5	TRBJ2-2	13	.	.	CASSPTLTGELFF	TGTGCCAGCAGTCCCACCCTGACCGGGGAGCTGTTTTTT
TRBV20-1	TRBJ1-3	14	.	.	CSASSDISGNTIYF	TGCAGTGCTAGTTCCGACATCTCTGGAAACACCATATATTTT
TRBV23-1	TRBJ1-2	16	.	.	CASKTGLSTRGYGYTF	TGCGCCAGCAAAACGGGACTCTCTACTCGGGGCTATGGCTACACCTTC
TRBV24-1	TRBJ2-6	17	.	.	CATSDKDSLSGANVLTF	TGTGCCACCAGTGATAAGGACAGCCTCTCTGGGGCCAACGTCCTGACTTTC
TRBV11-2	TRBJ1-1	13	.	.	CASSSWAGTEAFF	TGTGCCAGCAGCTCCTGGGCAGGCACTGAAGCTTTCTTT
TRBV7-2	TRBJ1-1	14	.	.	CASSLVPGATEAFF	TGTGCCAGCAGCTTAGTGCCAGGTGCAACTGAAGCTTTCTTT
TRBV7-9	TRBJ2-1	15	.	TRBD2	CASSRTSGVYNEQFF	TGTGCCAGCAGCAGGACTAGCGGGGTCTACAATGAGCAGTTCTTC